Listed below are T cell receptor beta chains from one sample, sequenced in a study of T cells in Graves' hyperthyroidism and ophthalmopathy. TCRdb re-called the multiplex PCR reads through MiXCR, storing one row per CDR3 protein. This sample has more than 500,000 distinct CDR3 sequences; about 45% occur once, and the top ten carry about 45%. Sequencing used peripheral blood or thyroid tissue (not recorded which). The receptors stem from an adult woman with Graves' disease, either hyperthyroidism or ophthalmopathy (not recorded which). Both conserved end residues are part of each CDR3.

V	J	CDR3
TRBV10-3	TRBJ1-5	CAISESGGGQNQPQHF
TRBV24-1	TRBJ1-6	CATSDSPGQGNGSPLHF
TRBV11-2	TRBJ1-6	CASSLVGQRHSPLHF
TRBV9	TRBJ1-2	CASSVFTGARGYTF
TRBV2	TRBJ1-4	CASSASGTANEKLFF
TRBV29-1	TRBJ2-2	CSVGHSYNTGELFF
TRBV7-6	TRBJ2-7	CASSLLDTNEQYF
TRBV7-8	TRBJ2-7	CASSDADLDEQYF
TRBV7-7	TRBJ1-1	CASSRDRGTEAFF
TRBV29-1	TRBJ2-7	CSVEGQGGYEQYF
TRBV3-1	TRBJ1-1	CASSPRDTMNTEAFF
TRBV28	TRBJ2-5	CASSLRRGGETQYF
TRBV20-1	TRBJ1-1	CSARDRETTEAFF
TRBV6-6	TRBJ1-5	CASSYEGQGGLGPQHF
TRBV20-1	TRBJ2-5	CSPTGGGETQYF
TRBV7-3	TRBJ1-4	CASSKAKDEKLFF
TRBV4-2	TRBJ2-7	CASSQDLTGPREQYF
TRBV24-1	TRBJ2-1	CATSRGSYNEQFF
TRBV29-1	TRBJ2-5	CSVLPSGRAGETQYF
TRBV7-9	TRBJ1-2	CASSSWPATDYGYTF
TRBV25-1	TRBJ1-6	CASSERQGSGYNSPLHF
TRBV19	TRBJ2-2	CASSRTRGVIGELFF
TRBV10-3	TRBJ2-5	CASSFTQGETQYF
TRBV28	TRBJ1-1	CACSGDTEAFF
TRBV6-5	TRBJ2-5	CASSYGLPGAETQYF
TRBV5-1	TRBJ2-2	CASSLGGNTGELFF
TRBV14	TRBJ2-7	CASSRPQQGYYEQYF
TRBV7-2	TRBJ1-2	CASSRGQGVPYGYTF
TRBV18	TRBJ2-5	CASSPPGETQYF
TRBV29-1	-	CSVESGRGRQFF
TRBV19	TRBJ1-4	CASSPGHQNEKLFF
TRBV10-3	TRBJ1-1	CAISEYSVAWTPNTEAFF
TRBV11-2	TRBJ1-1	CASSLERGFPEAFF
TRBV20-1	TRBJ2-5	CSARGMRQETQYF
TRBV24-1	TRBJ1-5	CATSEAGTGTDQPQHF
TRBV2	TRBJ1-1	CASGGPRVGTEAFF
TRBV29-1	TRBJ1-2	CSVGRETISNYGYTF
TRBV7-2	TRBJ2-2	CASSRMAGPGELFF
TRBV7-9	TRBJ1-1	CASSGAPRGNTEAFF
TRBV29-1	TRBJ1-5	CSGQGAGTNQPQHF
TRBV29-1	TRBJ2-7	CSVEDRGKTYEQYF
TRBV12-3/TRBV12-4	TRBJ2-6	CASSLEGANVLTF
TRBV20-1	TRBJ1-3	CSARSRTVGDTIYF
TRBV7-2	TRBJ2-5	CASSPVGGTVVSYNEQYF
TRBV20-1	TRBJ2-5	CSASSWDIKETQYF
TRBV15	TRBJ1-5	CATSPGRVGNQPQHF
TRBV10-3	TRBJ1-1	CAISRQGMNTEAFF
TRBV29-1	TRBJ1-4	CSVGKGPNEKLFF